Described below is a single T cell receptor (beta chain) sequence and its context. What it binds is not known. Researchers used the Oncomine TCR Beta short-read assay to sequence DNA from cultured CD4+ T cells. In TCRdb, the PCR reads were re-called with MiXCR into one record per CDR3 protein. The data contain roughly 7,400 distinct CDR3 sequences, over 40% of them singletons. The data originate from a study of vaccination and CD4 T cells after COVID-19. The overall study: Cultures that served as controls received a CEFX pool, an HIV-1 Nef pool, or no peptide.

The treatment here: roughly ten-day PBMC culture with coronavirus spike peptide pools or control peptides (ViraFEST assay). Pre-COVID-19 pandemic sampling (2011-2018) yielded the unexposed donor's CD4+ T cells. Per germline, CDR1 SGHAT and CDR2 FQNNGV. The CDR3 has 15 amino acids. V was clipped by 6 bases and J by 3 bases; unmatched bases: 10. Sequencing was performed on CD4+ T cells from blood, cultured in vitro. The TCR originated in a human donor in good health. The chain carries TRBV11-2 and TRBJ2-7; 8 positions agree with TRBD1. The CDR3 bases are TGTGCCAGCAGGGGCCGTGAGACAGGGGTCTACGAGCAGTACTTC. It codes for CASRGRETGVYEQYF. The full variable domain, its missing parts supplied by reference TRBV11-2 and TRBJ2-7, is EAGVAQSPRYKIIEKRQSVAFWCNPISGHATLYWYQQILGQGPKLLIQFQNNGVVDDSQLPKDRFSAERLKGVDSTLKIQPAKLEDSAVYLCASRGRETGVYEQYFGPGTRLTVT.